This TCR beta chain was retrieved from a study of T cell changes during pregnancy in multiple sclerosis. Measured with immunoSEQ multiplex PCR; TCRdb has only the in-frame clones, and not every one. The table has fewer than 60,000 clones, roughly 90% seen once. Germline V gene lookup returns CDR1 LNHDA and CDR2 SQIVND (reference sequence). The CDR3 is made up of 15 amino acids. With V trimmed by 7 bases and J by 7 bases, 10 bases remained unmatched. The sequences come from CD4+ T cells from peripheral blood mononuclear cells, collected after pregnancy. The rearrangement links TRBV19 to TRBJ2-5; 12 bases are a match to TRBD2. The sequence came from a female donor with multiple sclerosis, enrolled in a pregnancy study. The CDR3 DNA reads TGTGCCAGTATGGAGACTAGCGGGAGTAGGGGGACCCAGTACTTC. This translates into CASMETSGSRGTQYF.